The table lists the clone carrying this T cell receptor beta chain with a count of one. The data derive from a study of PD-L1 blockade in urothelial cancer. Trimming shortened V by 3 bases and J by 4 bases, and 16 bases separated the two germline ends. The length of the CDR3 is 16 residues. The germline V gene has CDR1 SNHLY and CDR2 FYNNEI. Assay: immunoSEQ multiplex PCR; the TCRdb copy retains only in-frame clones and omits some. The sample carries 48,000 or so clones, approximately 88% recorded once. The time point denotes: pretreatment peripheral blood. This sequence was found in a woman in her sixties with urothelial cancer. The source material was PBMCs, sampled around atezolizumab (anti-PD-L1) treatment. The V gene is TRBV2, the J gene TRBJ2-1, with D perhaps matching TRBD1 (5 bases). The CDR3: CASSENPGRLYNEQFF. The CDR3 bases are TGTGCCAGCAGTGAGAACCCAGGGCGGTTATACAATGAGCAGTTCTTC.